This TCR beta chain was recovered during a study of control samples from healthy donors and cancer patients. Only in-frame clones appear in the TCRdb table, and some are missing; sequencing was by immunoSEQ multiplex PCR. The sample gives over 45,000 clones, more than 70% of which show up once; about 1.4% is in the top ten. In germline, CDR1 is SNHLY, CDR2 FYNNEI. The V end lost 7 bases, the J end lost 3 bases, and 6 bases lay between the germline ends. The CDR3 extends over 11 amino acids. The sequence derives from a man between 40 and 49 years old with colorectal cancer. The V gene is TRBV2, the J gene TRBJ1-1; D is possibly TRBD1 (5 bases). The specimen sequenced was PBMCs. The CDR3 sequence is CASMGDTEAFF. The CDR3, as DNA: TGTGCCAGCATGGGGGACACTGAAGCTTTCTTT.